This record covers a single T cell receptor beta chain. What it binds is not known. This sample stems from a study of Ad26.COV2.S vaccination and SARS-CoV-2 variants. Regarding the study as a whole: Across vaccine and placebo recipients, the breadth of non-spike TCRs was similar.

Profiling relied on immunoSEQ multiplex PCR, and the TCRdb table lists in-frame clones only, not all of them. The sample yields about 440,000 clones, approximately 88% seen once. The treatment is: some 20 received Ad26.COV2.S at low or high dose, single or two shots; several received placebo; per-sample allocation not given. Material that was analyzed had been drawn on day 63 after the first vaccine or placebo injection. This clonotype was obtained from a person aged 18-65 years who received the Ad26.COV2.S COVID-19 vaccine or a placebo. The sequences come from peripheral blood, collected in a trial of Ad26.COV2.S vaccine versus placebo.

CDR3 nucleotides: TGCGCCAGCAGCTTGGGGACAGGGGGCGCGGTCACCGGGGAGCTGTTTTTT. Protein sequence: CASSLGTGGAVTGELFF. The chain has TRBV5-1 and TRBJ2-2; 11 bases are shared with TRBD1. After removal of 0 bases from V and 4 bases from J, the junction contained 5 bases not matched to a gene. The CDR3 extends over 17 amino acids. Germline V gives CDR1 SGHRS, CDR2 YFSETQ.